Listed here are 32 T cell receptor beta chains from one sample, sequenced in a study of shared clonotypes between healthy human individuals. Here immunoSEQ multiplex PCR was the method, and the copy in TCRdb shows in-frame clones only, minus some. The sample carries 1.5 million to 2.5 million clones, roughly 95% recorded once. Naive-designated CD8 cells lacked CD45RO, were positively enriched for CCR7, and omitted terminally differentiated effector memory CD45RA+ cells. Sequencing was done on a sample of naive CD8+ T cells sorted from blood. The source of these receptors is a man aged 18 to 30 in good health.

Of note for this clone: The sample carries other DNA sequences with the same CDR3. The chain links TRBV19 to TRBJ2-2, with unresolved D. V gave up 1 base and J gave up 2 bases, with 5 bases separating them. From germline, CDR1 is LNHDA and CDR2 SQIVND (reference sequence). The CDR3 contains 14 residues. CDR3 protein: CASSIGGNTGELFF. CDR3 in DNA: TGTGCCAGTAGTATAGGAGGAAACACCGGGGAGCTGTTTTTT.

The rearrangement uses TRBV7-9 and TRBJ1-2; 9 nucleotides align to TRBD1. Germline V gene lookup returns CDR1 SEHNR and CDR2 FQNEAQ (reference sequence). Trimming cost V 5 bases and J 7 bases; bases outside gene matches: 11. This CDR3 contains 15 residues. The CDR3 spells CASSSSGTGFGGYTF. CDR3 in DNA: TGTGCCAGCAGCAGCTCCGGGACAGGGTTTGGTGGCTACACCTTC. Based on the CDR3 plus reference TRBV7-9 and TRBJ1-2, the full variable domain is DTGVSQNPRHKITKRGQNVTFRCDPISEHNRLYWYRQTLGQGPEFLTYFQNEAQLEKSRLLSDRFSAERPKGSFSTLEIQRTEQGDSAMYLCASSSSGTGFGGYTFGSGTRLTVV.

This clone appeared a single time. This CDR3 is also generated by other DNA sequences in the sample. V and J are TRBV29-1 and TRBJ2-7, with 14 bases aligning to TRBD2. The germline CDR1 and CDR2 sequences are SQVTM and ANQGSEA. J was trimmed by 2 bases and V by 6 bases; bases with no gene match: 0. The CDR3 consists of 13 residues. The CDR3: CSVGLAGAYEQYF. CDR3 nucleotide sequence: TGCAGCGTGGGACTAGCGGGGGCCTACGAGCAGTACTTC.

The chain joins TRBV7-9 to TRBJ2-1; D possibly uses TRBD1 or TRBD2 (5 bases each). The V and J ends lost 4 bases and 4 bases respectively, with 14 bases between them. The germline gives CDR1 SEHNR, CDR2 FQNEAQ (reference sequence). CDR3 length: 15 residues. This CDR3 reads CASSSGTGEYNEQFF. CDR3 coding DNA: TGTGCCAGCAGCTCCGGGACCGGGGAATACAATGAGCAGTTCTTC.

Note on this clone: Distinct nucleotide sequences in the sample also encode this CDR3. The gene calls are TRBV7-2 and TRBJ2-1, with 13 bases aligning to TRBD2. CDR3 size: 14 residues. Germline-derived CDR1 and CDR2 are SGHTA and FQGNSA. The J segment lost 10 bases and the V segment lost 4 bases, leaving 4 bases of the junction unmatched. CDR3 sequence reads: CASSSGLAGVEQFF. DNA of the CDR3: TGTGCCAGCAGCTCAGGACTAGCGGGAGTCGAGCAGTTCTTC.

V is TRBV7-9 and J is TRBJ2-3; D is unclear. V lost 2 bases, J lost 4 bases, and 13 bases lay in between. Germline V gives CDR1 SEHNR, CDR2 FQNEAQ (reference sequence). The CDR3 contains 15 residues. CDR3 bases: TGTGCCAGCAGCTTAAATTCGGCCTTGGCAGATACGCAGTATTTT. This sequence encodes CASSLNSALADTQYF.

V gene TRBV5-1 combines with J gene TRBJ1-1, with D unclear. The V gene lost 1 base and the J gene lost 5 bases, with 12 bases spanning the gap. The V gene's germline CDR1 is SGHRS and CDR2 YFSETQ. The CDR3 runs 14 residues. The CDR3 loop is CASSLNPGRTEAFF. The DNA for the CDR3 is TGCGCCAGCAGCTTGAATCCGGGAAGGACTGAAGCTTTCTTT.

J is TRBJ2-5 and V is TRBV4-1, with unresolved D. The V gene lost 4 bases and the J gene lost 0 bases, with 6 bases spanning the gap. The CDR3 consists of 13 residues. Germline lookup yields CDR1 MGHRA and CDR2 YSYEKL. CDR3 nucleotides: TGCGCCAGCAGCCCATATTACCAAGAGACCCAGTACTTC. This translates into CASSPYYQETQYF.

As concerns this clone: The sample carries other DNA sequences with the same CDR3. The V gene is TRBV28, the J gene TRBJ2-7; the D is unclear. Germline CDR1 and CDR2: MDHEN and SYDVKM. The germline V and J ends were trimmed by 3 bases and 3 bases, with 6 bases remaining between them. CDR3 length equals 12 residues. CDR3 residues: CASSLRSYEQYF. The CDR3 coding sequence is TGTGCCAGCAGTTTGAGGAGCTACGAGCAGTACTTC. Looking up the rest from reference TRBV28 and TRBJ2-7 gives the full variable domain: DVKVTQSSRYLVKRTGEKVFLECVQDMDHENMFWYRQDPGLGLRLIYFSYDVKMKEKGDIPEGYSVSREKKERFSLILESASTNQTSMYLCASSLRSYEQYFGPGTRLTVT.

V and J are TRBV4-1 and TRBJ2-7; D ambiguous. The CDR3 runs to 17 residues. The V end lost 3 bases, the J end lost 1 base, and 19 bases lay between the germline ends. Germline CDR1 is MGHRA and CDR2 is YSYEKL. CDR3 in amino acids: CASSHKKPPASSYEQYF. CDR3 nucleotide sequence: TGCGCCAGCAGCCACAAAAAACCCCCGGCTAGTTCCTACGAGCAGTACTTC.

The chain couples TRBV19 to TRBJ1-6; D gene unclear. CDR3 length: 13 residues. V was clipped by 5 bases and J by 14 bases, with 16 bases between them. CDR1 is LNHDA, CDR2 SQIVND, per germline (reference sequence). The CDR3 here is CASSSGLPEALHF. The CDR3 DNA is TGTGCCAGTAGTTCGGGCCTACCGGAGGCCCTCCACTTT.

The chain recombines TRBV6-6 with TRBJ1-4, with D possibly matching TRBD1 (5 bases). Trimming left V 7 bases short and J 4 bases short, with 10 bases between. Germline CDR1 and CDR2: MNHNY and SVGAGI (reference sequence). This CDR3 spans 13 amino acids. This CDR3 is CASTGGGNEKLFF. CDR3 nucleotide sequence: TGTGCCAGCACCGGGGGAGGTAATGAAAAACTGTTTTTT.

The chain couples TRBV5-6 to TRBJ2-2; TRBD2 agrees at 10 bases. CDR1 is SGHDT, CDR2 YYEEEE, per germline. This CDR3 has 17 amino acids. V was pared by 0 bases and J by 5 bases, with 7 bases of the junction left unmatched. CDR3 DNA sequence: TGTGCCAGCAGCTTGGCCTTGGTAGCGGGAGGTACCGGGGAGCTGTTTTTT. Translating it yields CASSLALVAGGTGELFF.

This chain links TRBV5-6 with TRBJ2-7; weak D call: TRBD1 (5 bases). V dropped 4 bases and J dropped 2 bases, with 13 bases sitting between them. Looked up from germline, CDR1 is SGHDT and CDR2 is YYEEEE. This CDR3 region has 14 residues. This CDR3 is CASSEGLGPYEQYF. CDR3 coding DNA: TGTGCCAGCAGCGAAGGGCTGGGGCCCTACGAGCAGTACTTC.

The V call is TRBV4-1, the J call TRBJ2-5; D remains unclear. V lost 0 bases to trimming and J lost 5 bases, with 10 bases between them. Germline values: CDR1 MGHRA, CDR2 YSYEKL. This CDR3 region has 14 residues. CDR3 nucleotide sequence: TGCGCCAGCAGCCAAGATGAGGTGTGGGAGACCCAGTACTTC. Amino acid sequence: CASSQDEVWETQYF.

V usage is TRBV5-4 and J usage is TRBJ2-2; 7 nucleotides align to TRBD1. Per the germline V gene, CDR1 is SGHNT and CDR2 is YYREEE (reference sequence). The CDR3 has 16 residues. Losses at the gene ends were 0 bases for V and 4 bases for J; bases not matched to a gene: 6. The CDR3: CASSLGSGGTTGELFF. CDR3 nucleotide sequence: TGTGCCAGCAGCTTGGGATCAGGGGGAACCACCGGGGAGCTGTTTTTT.

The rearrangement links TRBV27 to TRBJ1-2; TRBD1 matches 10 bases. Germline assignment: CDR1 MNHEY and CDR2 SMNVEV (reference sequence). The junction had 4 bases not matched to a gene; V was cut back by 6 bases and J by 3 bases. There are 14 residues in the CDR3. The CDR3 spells CASSQTGGYYGYTF. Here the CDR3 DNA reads TGTGCCAGCAGCCAGACAGGGGGCTACTATGGCTACACCTTC.

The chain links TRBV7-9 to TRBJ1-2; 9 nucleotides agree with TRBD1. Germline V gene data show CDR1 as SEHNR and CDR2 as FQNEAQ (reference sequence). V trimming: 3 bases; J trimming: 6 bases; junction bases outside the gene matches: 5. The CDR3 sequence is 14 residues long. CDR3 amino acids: CASSLVRDRDGYTF. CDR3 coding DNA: TGTGCCAGCAGCTTGGTCCGGGACAGGGATGGCTACACCTTC.

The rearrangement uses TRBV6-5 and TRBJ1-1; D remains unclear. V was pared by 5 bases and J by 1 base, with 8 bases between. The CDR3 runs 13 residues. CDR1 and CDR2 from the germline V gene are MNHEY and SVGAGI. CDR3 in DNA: TGTGCCAGCAGTCAGGTCGAGAACACTGAAGCTTTCTTT. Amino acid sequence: CASSQVENTEAFF.

CDR3: CASSYGQDYNEQFF. The CDR3 bases are TGTGCCAGCAGTTACGGACAGGATTACAATGAGCAGTTCTTC. The chain employs TRBV6-6 and TRBJ2-1; TRBD1 aligns across 7 bases. CDR3 size: 14 residues. The germline CDR1 and CDR2 sequences are MNHNY and SVGAGI (reference sequence). V lost 2 bases and J lost 4; bases outside the gene matches: 2.

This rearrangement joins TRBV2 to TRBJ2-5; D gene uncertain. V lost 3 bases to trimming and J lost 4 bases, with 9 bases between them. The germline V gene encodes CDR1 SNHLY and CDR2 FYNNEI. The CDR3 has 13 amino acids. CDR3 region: CASSDLVRETQYF. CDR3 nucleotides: TGTGCCAGCAGTGACTTGGTGCGAGAGACCCAGTACTTC.

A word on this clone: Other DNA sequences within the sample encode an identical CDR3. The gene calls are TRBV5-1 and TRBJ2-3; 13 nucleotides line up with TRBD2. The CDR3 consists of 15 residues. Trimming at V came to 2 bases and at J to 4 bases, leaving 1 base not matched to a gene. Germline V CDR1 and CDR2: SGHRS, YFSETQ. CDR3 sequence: CASSLGLAGADTQYF. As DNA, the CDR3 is TGCGCCAGCAGCTTAGGACTAGCGGGGGCAGATACGCAGTATTTT. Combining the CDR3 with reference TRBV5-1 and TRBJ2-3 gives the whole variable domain KAGVTQTPRYLIKTRGQQVTLSCSPISGHRSVSWYQQTPGQGLQFLFEYFSETQRNKGNFPGRFSGRQFSNSRSEMNVSTLELGDSALYLCASSLGLAGADTQYFGPGTRLTVL.

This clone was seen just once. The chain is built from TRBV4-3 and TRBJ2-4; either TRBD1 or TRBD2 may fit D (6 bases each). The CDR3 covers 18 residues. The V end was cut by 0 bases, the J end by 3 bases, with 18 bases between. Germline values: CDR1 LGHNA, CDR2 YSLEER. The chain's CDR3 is CASSQEVAGEEVKNIQYF. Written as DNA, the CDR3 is TGCGCCAGCAGCCAAGAAGTGGCAGGGGAGGAGGTCAAAAACATTCAGTACTTC.

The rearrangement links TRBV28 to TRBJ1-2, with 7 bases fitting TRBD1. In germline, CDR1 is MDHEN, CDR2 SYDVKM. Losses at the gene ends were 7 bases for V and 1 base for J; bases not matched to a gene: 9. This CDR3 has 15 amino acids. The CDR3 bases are TGTGCCAGCACGCGGGGGGACAGCTATAACTATGGCTACACCTTC. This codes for CASTRGDSYNYGYTF.

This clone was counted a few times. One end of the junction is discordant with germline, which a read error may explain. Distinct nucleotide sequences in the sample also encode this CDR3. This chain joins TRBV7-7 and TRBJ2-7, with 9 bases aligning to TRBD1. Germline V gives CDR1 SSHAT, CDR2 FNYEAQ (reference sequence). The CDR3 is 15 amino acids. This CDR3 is CASSPGTGSSYEQYF. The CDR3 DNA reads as TGTGCTAGCAGCCCCGGGACAGGGAGCTCCTACGAGCAGTACTTC.

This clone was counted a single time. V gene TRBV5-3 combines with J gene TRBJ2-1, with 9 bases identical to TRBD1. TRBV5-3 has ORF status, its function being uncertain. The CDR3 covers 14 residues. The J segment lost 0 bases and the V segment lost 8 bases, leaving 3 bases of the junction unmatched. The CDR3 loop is CASYRGPSYNEQFF. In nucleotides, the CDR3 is TGTGCCAGCTACAGGGGGCCCTCCTACAATGAGCAGTTCTTC.

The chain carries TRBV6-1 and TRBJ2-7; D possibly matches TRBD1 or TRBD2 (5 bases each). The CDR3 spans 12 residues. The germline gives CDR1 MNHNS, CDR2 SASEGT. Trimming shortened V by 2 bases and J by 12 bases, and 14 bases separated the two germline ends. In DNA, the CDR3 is TGTGCCAGCAGTGAACCCCGGGACCGTCCGTACTTC. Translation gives CASSEPRDRPYF.

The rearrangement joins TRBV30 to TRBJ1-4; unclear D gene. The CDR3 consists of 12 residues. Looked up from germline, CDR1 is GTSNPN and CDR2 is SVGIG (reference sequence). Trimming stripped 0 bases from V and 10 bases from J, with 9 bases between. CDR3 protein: CAWSVLEGKLFF. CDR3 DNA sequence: TGTGCCTGGAGTGTCCTCGAAGGAAAACTGTTTTTT.

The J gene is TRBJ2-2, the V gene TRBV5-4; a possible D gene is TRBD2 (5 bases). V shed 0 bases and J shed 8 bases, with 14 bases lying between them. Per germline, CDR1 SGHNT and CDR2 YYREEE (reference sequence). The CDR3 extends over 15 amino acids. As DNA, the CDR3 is TGTGCCAGCAGCTTGGATGCTCTCCGGGAAGGGGAGCTGTTTTTT. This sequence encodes CASSLDALREGELFF.

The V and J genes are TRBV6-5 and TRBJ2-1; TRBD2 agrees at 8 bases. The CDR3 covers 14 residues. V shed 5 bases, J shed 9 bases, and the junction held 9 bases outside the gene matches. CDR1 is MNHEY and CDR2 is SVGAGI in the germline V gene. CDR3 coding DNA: TGTGCCAGCAGTGGGGCCGGGACTAGTGGTGAGCAGTTCTTC. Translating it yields CASSGAGTSGEQFF.

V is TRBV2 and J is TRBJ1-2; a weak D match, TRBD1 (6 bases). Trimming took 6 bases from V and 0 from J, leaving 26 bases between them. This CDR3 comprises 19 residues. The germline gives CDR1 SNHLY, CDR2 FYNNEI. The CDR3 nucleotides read TGTGCCAGCAGACTCATTGGGGAAAGGGGGGCCCCCCCTAACTATGGCTACACCTTC. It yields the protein CASRLIGERGAPPNYGYTF.

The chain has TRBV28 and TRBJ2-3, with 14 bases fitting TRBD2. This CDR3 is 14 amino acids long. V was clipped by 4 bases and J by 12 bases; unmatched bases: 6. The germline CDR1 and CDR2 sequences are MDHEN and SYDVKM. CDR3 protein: CASSSRGLAGDQYF. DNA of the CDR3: TGTGCCAGCAGTTCCCGGGGACTAGCGGGGGACCAGTATTTT.